Following are 13 T cell receptor beta chains from one sample sequenced in a study of T cell responses to AZD1222 COVID-19 vaccine. Here immunoSEQ multiplex PCR was the method, and the copy in TCRdb shows in-frame clones only, minus some. The sample shows 95,000 to 110,000 clones, approximately 90% of them seen only once. The sequences come from peripheral blood, collected on day 0 of AZD1222 vaccination. Every receptor here comes from an adult in good health.

V and J are TRBV5-8 and TRBJ2-5, with TRBD2 matching 7 bases. Germline assignment: CDR1 SGHTS and CDR2 YDEGEE. This CDR3 region has 13 residues. V lost 4 bases, J lost 5 bases, and 5 bases stayed unmatched. CDR3 region: CASSKRDGETQYF. The CDR3 region has the DNA TGTGCCAGCAGCAAGCGGGACGGGGAGACCCAGTACTTC.

This chain joins TRBV29-1 and TRBJ2-2; 13 bases align to TRBD2. CDR1 is SQVTM and CDR2 is ANQGSEA in the germline V gene. The CDR3 sequence is 15 residues long. Trimming removed 5 bases from V and 2 bases from J; junction bases left unmatched: 2. As DNA, the CDR3 is TGCAGCGTTCGACTAGCGGGGGGCAACACCGGGGAGCTGTTTTTT. Translation: CSVRLAGGNTGELFF.

V is TRBV20-1 and J is TRBJ2-5; D unresolved. With 3 bases removed from V and 7 bases from J, the gap between germline ends came to 6 bases. Germline CDR1 DFQATT, CDR2 SNEGSKA (reference sequence). This CDR3 spans 10 amino acids. CDR3 in DNA: TGCAGTGCTAGTCAAACGACCCAGTACTTC. Encoded protein: CSASQTTQYF.

This chain links TRBV27 with TRBJ2-3, with D hard to call. The V end was cut by 2 bases, the J end by 0 bases, with 15 bases between. The CDR3 consists of 17 residues. The V gene's germline CDR1 is MNHEY and CDR2 SMNVEV (reference sequence). CDR3 in DNA: TGTGCCAGCAGTTTACGTCCCCTTGGCCCTAGCACAGATACGCAGTATTTT. Protein product: CASSLRPLGPSTDTQYF.

The chain carries TRBV9 and TRBJ2-1, with a possible D match to TRBD2 (7 bases). V dropped 0 bases and J dropped 2 bases, with 12 bases sitting between them. There are 16 residues in the CDR3. From germline, CDR1 is SGDLS and CDR2 YYNGEE. This chain's CDR3 is CASSVVGGGAYNEQFF. In nucleotides, the CDR3 is TGTGCCAGCAGCGTAGTTGGAGGGGGGGCCTACAATGAGCAGTTCTTC.

The rearrangement links TRBV30 to TRBJ1-2, with D perhaps TRBD1 (5 bases). Per germline, CDR1 GTSNPN and CDR2 SVGIG (reference sequence). The CDR3 runs 13 residues. Between the trimmed V and J ends, which lost 2 bases and 1 base, there was a span of 8 bases. This CDR3 reads CAWSPTVNYGYTF. The CDR3 nucleotides are TGTGCCTGGAGTCCGACAGTTAACTATGGCTACACCTTC. The full variable domain, with the rest looked up from reference TRBV30 and TRBJ1-2, is SQTIHQWPATLVQPVGSPLSLECTVEGTSNPNLYWYRQAAGRGLQLLFYSVGIGQISSEVPQNLSASRPQDRQFILSSKKLLLSDSGFYLCAWSPTVNYGYTFGSGTRLTVV.

About this clone: It may be a read error: a sequence one base away is much more abundant. The CDR3 is CASSLAGSYEQYF. In DNA form, the CDR3 reads TGTGCCAGCAGTTTAGCGGGATCCTACGAGCAGTACTTC. The V call is TRBV7-9, the J call TRBJ2-7; 8 bases fit TRBD2. Germline CDR1 and CDR2: SEHNR and FQNEAQ (reference sequence). There are 13 residues in the CDR3.

The chain's CDR3 is CASSVDVAGLGTDTQYF. Written as DNA, the CDR3 is TGTGCCAGCAGCGTAGACGTAGCGGGGTTGGGCACAGATACGCAGTATTTT. The rearrangement links TRBV9 to TRBJ2-3; TRBD2 matches at 8 bases. V lost 0 bases, J lost 1 base, and 7 bases stayed unmatched. CDR1 and CDR2 (germline): SGDLS, YYNGEE. This CDR3 region has 17 residues.

The V gene is TRBV13, the J gene TRBJ2-2, with D unresolved. Deletions cut 2 bases from V and 4 bases from J, with 5 bases between. Per germline, CDR1 PRHDT and CDR2 FYEKMQ (reference sequence). The CDR3 length is 13 residues. The CDR3 loop reads CASSLHGTGELFF. The CDR3 DNA sequence: TGTGCCAGCAGCTTACACGGCACCGGGGAGCTGTTTTTT.

This chain connects TRBV6-5 to TRBJ1-1, with D possibly being TRBD1 (5 bases). The germline gives CDR1 MNHEY, CDR2 SVGAGI. The CDR3 runs 15 residues. V shed 2 bases and J shed 2 bases, with 12 bases lying between them. The CDR3 DNA reads TGTGCCAGCAGTTACGTAGGGGTAGGAAACACTGAAGCTTTCTTT. Amino acids: CASSYVGVGNTEAFF.

The chain has TRBV11-3 and TRBJ2-1, with a tentative D call TRBD1 (6 bases). V dropped 0 bases and J dropped 8 bases, with 8 bases sitting between them. CDR3 size: 13 residues. Germline loops: CDR1 SGHNT, CDR2 YENEEA. The CDR3 protein is CASSLDRGDEQFF. The CDR3, as DNA: TGTGCCAGCAGCTTAGACAGGGGAGATGAGCAGTTCTTC.

The V gene is TRBV29-1, the J gene TRBJ1-1; TRBD1 might be the D (6 bases). This CDR3 comprises 13 residues. V gave up 3 bases and J gave up 6 bases, with 14 bases separating them. Germline values: CDR1 SQVTM, CDR2 ANQGSEA. The CDR3 sequence: CSVDRGLNPEAFF. In DNA form, the CDR3 reads TGCAGCGTTGACAGGGGCCTAAACCCTGAAGCTTTCTTT.

The gene calls are TRBV6-5 and TRBJ2-1, with 11 nucleotides matching TRBD1. V was clipped by 5 bases and J by 7 bases; unmatched bases: 7. This CDR3 has 15 amino acids. Germline-derived CDR1 and CDR2 are MNHEY and SVGAGI. DNA for the CDR3: TGTGCCAGCAGTCCTACCGGGACAGGGGGTAATGAGCAGTTCTTC. It is translated as CASSPTGTGGNEQFF.